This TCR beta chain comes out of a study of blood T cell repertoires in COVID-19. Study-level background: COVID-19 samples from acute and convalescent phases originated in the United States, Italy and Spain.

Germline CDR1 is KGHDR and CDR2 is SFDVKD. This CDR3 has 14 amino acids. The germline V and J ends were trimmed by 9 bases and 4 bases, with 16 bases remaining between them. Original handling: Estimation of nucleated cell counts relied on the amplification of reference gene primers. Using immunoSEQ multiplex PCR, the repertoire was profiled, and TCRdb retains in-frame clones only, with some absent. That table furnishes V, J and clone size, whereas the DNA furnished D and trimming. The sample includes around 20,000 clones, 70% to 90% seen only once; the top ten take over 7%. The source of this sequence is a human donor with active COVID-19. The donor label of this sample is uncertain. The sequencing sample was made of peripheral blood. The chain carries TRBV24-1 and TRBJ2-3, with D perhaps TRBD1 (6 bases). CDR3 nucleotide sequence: TGTGCCACCGGAGACACAGGGTTCGCAGATACGCAGTATTTT. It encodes CATGDTGFADTQYF.